This T cell receptor (beta chain) was captured by sequencing in a study of PD-L1 blockade in urothelial cancer. Stated time point: peripheral blood 6 weeks after treatment start. The number of samples from each patient was between 1 and 8, taken pretreatment and on-treatment. General study findings and limits: Tumor-associated clones in blood expanded more at 3 weeks in durable-benefit patients.

The CDR3 has 15 amino acids. Trimming took 1 base from V and 7 from J, leaving 17 bases between them. CDR1 is LNHDA and CDR2 is SQIVND in the germline V gene (reference sequence). For this clone: Its antigen is unknown.

Sequencing was performed with immunoSEQ multiplex PCR; in TCRdb, only in-frame clones are kept and a portion is missing. Of more than 90,000 clones in the sample, approximately 90% were seen once. Source: PBMCs, taken around atezolizumab (anti-PD-L1) treatment. The chain is built from TRBV19 and TRBJ2-7, with D possibly TRBD1 on 6 matching bases. The source of this sequence is a man aged 55 to 70 with urothelial cancer. This CDR3 reads CASSIGGGPVREQYF. The CDR3 DNA follows: TGTGCCAGTAGTATAGGTGGGGGCCCGGTGCGAGAGCAGTACTTC.